This T cell receptor beta chain was recorded in a study of cytomegalovirus exposure and HLA in healthy donors. Study results and caveats: Further analysis, carried out later, found HLA-associated TCR beta chains more clonally expanded than equally common other chains. An ancestry cluster, one associated with Asian ancestry, reportedly showed fewer N-insertions than the approximately 670-donor mean in a later analysis.

In the PCR, 60 Vbeta and 13 Jbeta primers were used. TCRdb keeps only in-frame clones here, not all; method: immunoSEQ multiplex PCR. The sample has about 55,000 clones, approximately 71% seen once. The germline V and J ends were trimmed by 7 bases and 5 bases, with 17 bases remaining between them. There are 14 residues in the CDR3. From germline, CDR1 is SGHAT and CDR2 FQDESV (reference sequence). With respect to this clone: Its antigen is still unknown.

J is TRBJ1-1 and V is TRBV11-1; TRBD1 might be the D (5 bases). The sequence came from a man aged 40-50 years in good health and CMV-seropositive. What was sequenced was PBMCs. CDR3 protein: CASTLRRGRTEAFF. CDR3 bases: TGTGCCAGCACCCTTAGGAGGGGAAGGACTGAAGCTTTCTTT.